This is a list of T cell receptor beta chains from one sample in a study of beta chain features in type 1 diabetes. Generated by immunoSEQ multiplex PCR, the TCRdb table keeps only in-frame clones and is missing some. The sample shows some 220,000 clones, roughly a tenth of them seen only once. Sequencing used central memory CD4+ T cells from blood. All receptors come from a man aged 18 to 35 in good health. The CDR3 runs from the conserved cysteine through the conserved F or W. The order of the fields is D gene, clone size, CDR3 length, V gene, J gene, CDR3 DNA, CDR3 protein. D genes are given only for firm matches. The size field is filled for only some rows; it gives once, few, many or a size class.

>.|few|17|TRBV4-3|TRBJ2-3
TGCGCCAGCAGCTCACCCCTCGGTCCTTCTACGGGAGATACGCAGTATTTT
CASSSPLGPSTGDTQYF
>TRBD2|.|15|TRBV9|TRBJ2-5
TGTGCCAGCAGCGTAGGAACTAGCGGCCAAGAGACCCAGTACTTC
CASSVGTSGQETQYF
>.|.|14|TRBV30|TRBJ1-5
TGTGCCTGGAGTGCCGGACTCGACAATCAGCCCCAGCATTTT
CAWSAGLDNQPQHF
>TRBD1|few|14|TRBV9|TRBJ2-1
TGTGCCAGCAGCGTAGCTGGACAGGGGACTGAGCAGTTCTTC
CASSVAGQGTEQFF
>TRBD1|few|14|TRBV7-8|TRBJ1-5
TGTGCCAGCAGCTGGACAGGGTTCAATCAGCCCCAGCATTTT
CASSWTGFNQPQHF
>.|.|13|TRBV29-1|TRBJ2-5
TGCAGCGTTGACTCTCCTCCTGGGGAGACCCAGTACTTC
CSVDSPPGETQYF
>TRBD2|few|17|TRBV28|TRBJ2-1
TGTGCCAGCAGCCCCGGGCTAATAGCGGGAGGGCCCAATGAGCAGTTCTTC
CASSPGLIAGGPNEQFF
>.|.|12|TRBV29-1|TRBJ2-1
TGCAGCGTTTTGACCCCTTTCAATGAGCAGTTCTTC
CSVLTPFNEQFF
>TRBD1|few|13|TRBV30|TRBJ1-1
TGTGCCTGGAGTGCAGGGGGAACCACTGAAGCTTTCTTT
CAWSAGGTTEAFF
>.|.|11|TRBV30|TRBJ2-3
TGTGCCTGGAGTGACCGCGGAGGGCAGTATTTT
CAWSDRGGQYF
>.|few|14|TRBV5-4|TRBJ2-1
TGTGCCAGCAGCTTGGCCAGCGGCTACAATGAGCAGTTCTTC
CASSLASGYNEQFF
>.|.|15|TRBV6-6|TRBJ1-4
TGTGCCAGCAGTTACGGGGGGCTGGGTAATGAAAAACTGTTTTTT
CASSYGGLGNEKLFF
>.|few|15|TRBV5-6|TRBJ2-5
TGTGCCAGCAGCTCCCGCGGGTCCCACCAAGAGACCCAGTACTTC
CASSSRGSHQETQYF
>TRBD2|.|14|TRBV7-2|TRBJ2-5
TGTGCCAGCAGCTCACCTAGCGGTCAAGAGACCCAGTACTTC
CASSSPSGQETQYF
>.|many|13|TRBV29-1|TRBJ2-5
TGCAGCGTTGAAGGGTGGACAGAGAAGACCCAGTACTTC
CSVEGWTEKTQYF
>.|few|13|TRBV6-5|TRBJ2-3
TGTGCCAGCAGTTTCTGGGGAGGAGATACGCAGTATTTT
CASSFWGGDTQYF
>.|many|12|TRBV7-2|TRBJ2-7
TGTGCCAGCAGCCCAAGCCTAGGCTTGCAGTACTTC
CASSPSLGLQYF
>.|many|10|TRBV23-1|TRBJ2-5
TGCGCCAGCAGTCTGGAGACCCAGTACTTC
CASSLETQYF
>.|.|12|TRBV7-6|TRBJ2-1
TGTGCCAGCAGGGGGACTGTCAATGAGCAGTTCTTC
CASRGTVNEQFF
>.|.|13|TRBV6-5|TRBJ2-5
TGTGCCAGCAGTTACTCGGGGGCCGAGACCCAGTACTTC
CASSYSGAETQYF
>.|few|14|TRBV5-4|TRBJ2-7
TGTGCCAGCAGCTTGGGGTCGGTCTCCTACGAGCAGTACTTC
CASSLGSVSYEQYF
>TRBD1|.|16|TRBV27|TRBJ2-3
TGTGCCAGCAGTCCCCAGGGACAGGGGACCACAGATACGCAGTATTTT
CASSPQGQGTTDTQYF
>TRBD1|.|15|TRBV6-1|TRBJ2-3
TGTGCCAGCAGCTACAGGGGGCTGGGCACAGATACGCAGTATTTT
CASSYRGLGTDTQYF
>TRBD2|few|15|TRBV11-3|TRBJ2-4
TGTGCCAGCAGCACGGAGCGGGAGGTCAAAAACATTCAGTACTTC
CASSTEREVKNIQYF
>.|.|14|TRBV5-1|TRBJ2-7
TGCGCCAGCAGCGCCCAGTCGGGGCACTACGAGCAGTACTTC
CASSAQSGHYEQYF
>TRBD2|.|16|TRBV4-3|TRBJ2-1
TGCGCCAGCAGCCAAGAGCGTGGAGCGGGAGATTACGAGCAGTTCTTC
CASSQERGAGDYEQFF
>.|few|14|TRBV30|TRBJ2-1
TGTGCCTGGAGTAGCGGACTCACATACAATGAGCAGTTCTTC
CAWSSGLTYNEQFF
>TRBD1|few|15|TRBV28|TRBJ2-7
TGTGCCAGCAGACACACAACAGGGGGCACCTACGAGCAGTACTTC
CASRHTTGGTYEQYF
>.|.|14|TRBV11-3|TRBJ2-1
TGTGCCAGCAGCCAGGACGGCACCTACAATGAGCAGTTCTTC
CASSQDGTYNEQFF
>TRBD1|many|12|TRBV28|TRBJ2-4
TGTGCCAGCAAGGGACAGGAAAACATTCAGTACTTC
CASKGQENIQYF
>.|.|16|TRBV27|TRBJ2-6
TGTGCCAGCAGCTCAGTTAGGGGGGCTGGGGCCAACGTCCTGACTTTC
CASSSVRGAGANVLTF
>TRBD1|.|12|TRBV30|TRBJ2-7
TGTGCCTGGAGTAGACAGGGCTACGAGCAGTACTTC
CAWSRQGYEQYF
>TRBD1|.|13|TRBV5-6|TRBJ2-1
TGTGCCAGCAGCCGGGACAGGTCCGATGAGCAGTTCTTC
CASSRDRSDEQFF
>.|.|11|TRBV16|TRBJ2-1
TGTGCCAGCAGCCGTTTAGGACAGCAGTTCTTC
CASSRLGQQFF
>.|.|15|TRBV7-2|TRBJ1-4
TGTGCCAGCAGCCCACGGGCGGGCATGAGGGAAAAACTGTTTTTT
CASSPRAGMREKLFF
>.|.|15|TRBV4-1|TRBJ2-3
TGCGCCAGCAGCCAAGGGTCGGGGGCCACAGATACGCAGTATTTT
CASSQGSGATDTQYF
>.|few|14|TRBV5-5|TRBJ2-1
TGTGCCAGCAGCTTGCGGGGCGACTACAATGAGCAGTTCTTC
CASSLRGDYNEQFF
>.|.|13|TRBV30|TRBJ2-7
TGTGCCTGGAGTGCTACGGGGGTTTACGAGCAGTACTTC
CAWSATGVYEQYF
>TRBD1|once|14|TRBV6-6|TRBJ1-1
TGTGCCAGCAGGCTCGGGACAGCGAACACTGAAGCTTTCTTT
CASRLGTANTEAFF
>.|.|14|TRBV4-2|TRBJ2-3
TGTGCCAGCAGCCAAGCCCCCGGGGGAGATACGCAGTATTTT
CASSQAPGGDTQYF
>TRBD2|.|16|TRBV5-1|TRBJ2-5
TGCGCCAGCAGCTTGGCCCCAGCGGGAGGGCAGGAGACCCAGTACTTC
CASSLAPAGGQETQYF
>TRBD1|few|14|TRBV30|TRBJ1-2
TGTGCCTGGAGTCTGGGACAGGGTAACTATGGCTACACCTTC
CAWSLGQGNYGYTF
>.|few|14|TRBV7-2|TRBJ1-5
TGTGCCAGCAGCCCGAGCCGACTCAATCAGCCCCAGCATTTT
CASSPSRLNQPQHF
>TRBD1|many|14|TRBV5-1|TRBJ1-2
TGCGCCAGCAGCCCTGGGACAGGGAACTATGGCTACACCTTC
CASSPGTGNYGYTF
>.|once|15|TRBV25-1|TRBJ1-5
TGTGCCAGCAGTGATCCGTCGTGGGGCAATCAGCCCCAGCATTTT
CASSDPSWGNQPQHF
>TRBD1|few|15|TRBV30|TRBJ2-5
TGTGCCAGTAGTCCAAAGGACAGGGGAGAAGAGACCCAGTACTTC
CASSPKDRGEETQYF
>.|few|14|TRBV5-4|TRBJ2-7
TGTGCCAGCACACCGGGGGGCGCTTCCTACGAGCAGTACTTC
CASTPGGASYEQYF
>TRBD2|.|20|TRBV27|TRBJ2-2
TGTGCCAGCAGTTTATCCAGATATTCTAGCGGGAGGGCCCTCACCGGGGAGCTGTTTTTT
CASSLSRYSSGRALTGELFF
>.|few|13|TRBV2|TRBJ2-6
TGTGCCACAGAGACAACTGGGGCCAACGTCCTGACTTTC
CATETTGANVLTF